This T cell receptor beta chain was sequenced in a study of CD8 T cells in Susac syndrome. On the study more broadly: At the time their blood was drawn, patients with Susac syndrome were either therapy-naive, on corticosteroids (with some of them also receiving intravenous immunoglobulin), or on intravenous immunoglobulin alone. Findings and limits, study-wide: CD8+ clonal expansion in Susac peaked in TEMRA cells and active patients.

Comments on this clonotype: Its antigen is still unknown.

Random hexamers were used to reverse transcribe an amount of roughly 0.5 to 1 ug RNA. TCRdb recomputed calls from the immunoSEQ multiplex PCR reads with MiXCR, one row per CDR3 protein. Of 100,000 to 110,000 distinct CDR3 sequences in the sample, 95% were seen once. Negative isolation was applied to CD8+ and CD4+ T cells, and FACS enrichment was applied to TEMRA cells. Trimming removed 2 bases from V and 2 bases from J, with 13 bases in between. CDR3 size: 15 residues. Germline V lookup: CDR1 DFQATT, CDR2 SNEGSKA (reference sequence). Sample: CD8+ T cells from PBMCs. The sequence came from a human donor with Susac syndrome. V gene TRBV20-1 combines with J gene TRBJ1-5; tentative D call: TRBD1 (5 bases). The CDR3 spells CSARLDSGGNQPQHF. CDR3 DNA: TGCAGTGCTAGACTTGACAGTGGCGGCAATCAGCCCCAGCATTTT.